Below are 20 T cell receptor beta chains sequenced from a single sample in a study of cytomegalovirus exposure and HLA in healthy donors. Profiling relied on immunoSEQ multiplex PCR, and the TCRdb table lists in-frame clones only, not all of them. The sample contains about 140,000 clones, around 88% of which appear only once. Sample: PBMCs. The receptors originated from a woman aged 18 to 35 in good health and CMV-seropositive.

The V call is TRBV15, the J call TRBJ1-5; tentatively, D is TRBD1 (5 bases). The CDR3 has 18 amino acids. Trimming pared 0 bases from V and 3 bases from J, leaving 18 bases between. CDR1 is LNHNV and CDR2 is YYDKDF in the germline V gene (reference sequence). The CDR3 loop reads CATSRDPPGDWANQPQHF. The CDR3 DNA reads as TGTGCCACCAGCAGAGACCCGCCGGGGGATTGGGCCAATCAGCCCCAGCATTTT. The full variable domain, completed using reference TRBV15 and TRBJ1-5, is DAMVIQNPRYQVTQFGKPVTLSCSQTLNHNVMYWYQQKSSQAPKLLFHYYDKDFNNEADTPDNFQSRRPNTSFCFLDIRSPGLGDTAMYLCATSRDPPGDWANQPQHFGDGTRLSIL.

This chain links TRBV14 with TRBJ1-2, with TRBD1 identical over 7 bases. Germline V lookup: CDR1 SGHDN, CDR2 FVKESK. The CDR3 has 14 residues. Trimming removed 1 base from V and 5 bases from J; junction bases left unmatched: 4. Here the CDR3 DNA reads TGTGCCAGCAGCCAAGTGGCAGGGGGTTATGGCTACACCTTC. This sequence encodes CASSQVAGGYGYTF.

The V gene is TRBV5-1, the J gene TRBJ2-7, with a possible D match to TRBD2 (6 bases). This CDR3 comprises 12 residues. Trimming cost V 4 bases and J 3 bases, with 8 bases left between them. The germline V gene encodes CDR1 SGHRS and CDR2 YFSETQ. The CDR3 bases are TGCGCCAGCAGCCCGGACTACTACGAGCAGTACTTC. The encoded protein is CASSPDYYEQYF.

The chain joins TRBV6-5 to TRBJ1-5, with D hard to call. The V end was cut by 1 base, the J end by 1 base, with 11 bases between. Germline CDR1 is MNHEY and CDR2 is SVGAGI. The CDR3 extends over 16 amino acids. This chain's CDR3 is CASSYYPLSSNQPQHF. CDR3 nucleotide sequence: TGTGCCAGCAGTTACTACCCGTTAAGCAGCAATCAGCCCCAGCATTTT.

This chain joins TRBV5-4 and TRBJ2-1; TRBD2 agrees at 8 bases. CDR3 length equals 17 residues. Germline CDR1 and CDR2: SGHNT and YYREEE (reference sequence). V was pared by 3 bases and J by 0 bases, with 8 bases of the junction left unmatched. Here the CDR3 DNA reads TGTGCCAGCAGCTCGGGGACTAGTCGTAGCTCCTACAATGAGCAGTTCTTC. It is translated as CASSSGTSRSSYNEQFF.

This sequence joins TRBV11-3 and TRBJ2-3, with a weak D call TRBD2 (6 bases). The CDR3 has 17 residues. Germline V gene sequence: CDR1 SGHNT, CDR2 YENEEA. V lost 2 bases and J 4 bases, leaving 19 bases between the germline ends. The CDR3 loop is CASSLKSPAGWADTQYF. The CDR3 region has the DNA TGTGCCAGCAGCTTAAAATCGCCGGCGGGGTGGGCAGATACGCAGTATTTT.

Here the CDR3 DNA reads TGTGCCAGCACCCCGCGGACTGTTTACGAGCAGTACTTC. Translated: CASTPRTVYEQYF. The chain is built from TRBV7-9 and TRBJ2-7; D is perhaps TRBD2 (5 bases). The V end lost 7 bases, the J end lost 4 bases, and 14 bases lay between the germline ends. The length of the CDR3 is 13 residues. CDR1 and CDR2 (germline): SEHNR, FQNEAQ (reference sequence). The full variable domain, in which reference TRBV7-9 and TRBJ2-7 provide the parts outside the CDR3, is DTGVSQNPRHKITKRGQNVTFRCDPISEHNRLYWYRQTLGQGPEFLTYFQNEAQLEKSRLLSDRFSAERPKGSFSTLEIQRTEQGDSAMYLCASTPRTVYEQYFGPGTRLTVT.

CDR3 region: CSARPSGKQFF. DNA for the CDR3: TGCAGTGCTAGGCCTAGCGGTAAGCAGTTCTTC. V gene TRBV20-1 combines with J gene TRBJ2-1; 7 nucleotides match TRBD2. The CDR3 contains 11 residues. V was pared by 3 bases and J by 11 bases, with 4 bases of the junction left unmatched. Germline lookup yields CDR1 DFQATT and CDR2 SNEGSKA (reference sequence).

CDR3 nucleotide sequence: TGTGCCAGCAGTGAACTACTCAGGGGTGAAGCTTTCTTT. It yields the protein CASSELLRGEAFF. The J gene is TRBJ1-1, the V gene TRBV2; D might be TRBD1 (6 bases). Germline V gene lookup returns CDR1 SNHLY and CDR2 FYNNEI. The CDR3 length is 13 residues. V was trimmed by 2 bases and J by 7 bases, leaving 11 bases between them.

A word on this clone: This sample also contains other DNA sequences that code for the same CDR3. The gene calls are TRBV6-6 and TRBJ1-5; D remains unclear. CDR3 length equals 12 residues. Germline V lookup: CDR1 MNHNY, CDR2 SVGAGI (reference sequence). Trimming removed 7 bases at V and 1 base at J, with 5 bases between. DNA of the CDR3: TGTGCCAGCACCCAAAGCAATCAGCCCCAGCATTTT. This sequence encodes CASTQSNQPQHF.

V usage is TRBV11-2 and J usage is TRBJ2-7; a possible D gene is TRBD2 (5 bases). V was pared by 1 base and J by 6 bases, with 16 bases between. The germline V gene encodes CDR1 SGHAT and CDR2 FQNNGV. The CDR3 loop spans 15 amino acids. The CDR3 DNA sequence: TGTGCCAGCAGCTTAGGAGAAGGAGGACGGAGCGAGCAGTACTTC. Protein sequence: CASSLGEGGRSEQYF.

V is TRBV5-1 and J is TRBJ2-7; 11 bases line up with TRBD2. The V and J ends lost 3 bases and 0 bases, in that order; junction bases with no gene match: 5. The CDR3 length is 16 residues. Germline values: CDR1 SGHRS, CDR2 YFSETQ. CDR3 sequence reads: CASSWGLADDSYEQYF. The CDR3 DNA reads as TGCGCCAGCAGCTGGGGACTAGCGGACGACTCCTACGAGCAGTACTTC. The full variable domain, completed using reference TRBV5-1 and TRBJ2-7, is KAGVTQTPRYLIKTRGQQVTLSCSPISGHRSVSWYQQTPGQGLQFLFEYFSETQRNKGNFPGRFSGRQFSNSRSEMNVSTLELGDSALYLCASSWGLADDSYEQYFGPGTRLTVT.

This clone is a singleton in its sample. The V call is TRBV7-9, the J call TRBJ1-2, with TRBD1 matching 9 bases. The germline CDR1 and CDR2 sequences are SEHNR and FQNEAQ (reference sequence). J was trimmed by 0 bases and V by 3 bases; bases with no gene match: 2. The CDR3 covers 15 residues. CDR3 DNA sequence: TGTGCCAGCAGCTTGGGACAGGGAACTAACTATGGCTACACCTTC. It specifies CASSLGQGTNYGYTF.

The gene calls are TRBV5-6 and TRBJ1-2, with 7 positions matching TRBD1. The germline V gene encodes CDR1 SGHDT and CDR2 YYEEEE. With 3 bases clipped from V and 1 base from J, the junction kept 6 bases outside the gene matches. The CDR3 is 15 residues long. The CDR3 DNA is TGTGCCAGCAGCTCTTGGGGACAGTATAACTATGGCTACACCTTC. This sequence encodes CASSSWGQYNYGYTF.

Turning to this clone: The identical CDR3 is also encoded by other nucleotide sequences in the sample. The chain is built from TRBV18 and TRBJ2-7; 9 bases align to TRBD1. V dropped 2 bases and J dropped 3; count of bases not matched to a gene: 2. This CDR3 is built from 14 residues. The germline CDR1 and CDR2 sequences are KGHSH and LQKENI. CDR3 sequence: CASSPGTGSYEQYF. DNA of the CDR3: TGTGCCAGCTCACCAGGGACAGGGAGCTACGAGCAGTACTTC. The variable domain in full, with the rest retrieved from reference TRBV18 and TRBJ2-7, is NAGVMQNPRHLVRRRGQEARLRCSPMKGHSHVYWYRQLPEEGLKFMVYLQKENIIDESGMPKERFSAEFPKEGPSILRIQQVVRGDSAAYFCASSPGTGSYEQYFGPGTRLTVT.

Only one count was recorded for this clone. CDR3 nucleotide sequence: TGTGCCAGCAGCGCATACTTATCCGGGGAGCTGTTTTTT. This translates into CASSAYLSGELFF. J is TRBJ2-2 and V is TRBV9; D is ambiguous. There are 13 residues in the CDR3. Germline V gene lookup returns CDR1 SGDLS and CDR2 YYNGEE. V was clipped by 3 bases and J by 6 bases, with 9 bases between them.

The chain combines TRBV5-1 with TRBJ1-6; 8 bases match TRBD1. The J segment lost 8 bases and the V segment lost 4 bases, leaving 8 bases of the junction unmatched. This CDR3 has 15 amino acids. The germline gives CDR1 SGHRS, CDR2 YFSETQ. As DNA, the CDR3 is TGCGCCAGCAGCCCGGGGACAGGTACTGATTCACCCCTCCACTTT. As protein: CASSPGTGTDSPLHF.

This chain connects TRBV7-9 to TRBJ2-6, with D possibly being TRBD1 (6 bases). V lost 5 bases, J lost 9 bases, and 11 bases lay in between. CDR1 and CDR2 (germline): SEHNR, FQNEAQ (reference sequence). This CDR3 region has 13 residues. The CDR3 DNA reads as TGTGCCAGCAGCCGGGACACCTTCAACGTCCTGACTTTC. Translation gives CASSRDTFNVLTF.

This rearrangement joins TRBV5-4 to TRBJ2-3; maybe TRBD2 (5 bases). This CDR3 contains 16 residues. Germline CDR1 SGHNT, CDR2 YYREEE (reference sequence). Trimming took off 0 bases at V and 0 bases at J, with 11 bases between the two ends. The DNA for the CDR3 is TGTGCCAGCAGCTTGGGCGGGCCGCCCAGCACAGATACGCAGTATTTT. Its protein product is CASSLGGPPSTDTQYF. Full variable domain (rest looked up from reference TRBV5-4 and TRBJ2-3): ETGVTQSPTHLIKTRGQQVTLRCSSQSGHNTVSWYQQALGQGPQFIFQYYREEENGRGNFPPRFSGLQFPNYSSELNVNALELDDSALYLCASSLGGPPSTDTQYFGPGTRLTVL.

This chain connects TRBV10-3 to TRBJ1-2, with TRBD1 matching 8 bases. CDR1 is ENHRY and CDR2 is SYGVKD in the germline V gene. V lost 3 bases, J lost 7 bases, and 4 bases stayed unmatched. CDR3 length: 13 residues. In nucleotides, the CDR3 is TGTGCCATCAGTGACAGGGGGCGCGGTGGCTACACCTTC. This translates into CAISDRGRGGYTF.